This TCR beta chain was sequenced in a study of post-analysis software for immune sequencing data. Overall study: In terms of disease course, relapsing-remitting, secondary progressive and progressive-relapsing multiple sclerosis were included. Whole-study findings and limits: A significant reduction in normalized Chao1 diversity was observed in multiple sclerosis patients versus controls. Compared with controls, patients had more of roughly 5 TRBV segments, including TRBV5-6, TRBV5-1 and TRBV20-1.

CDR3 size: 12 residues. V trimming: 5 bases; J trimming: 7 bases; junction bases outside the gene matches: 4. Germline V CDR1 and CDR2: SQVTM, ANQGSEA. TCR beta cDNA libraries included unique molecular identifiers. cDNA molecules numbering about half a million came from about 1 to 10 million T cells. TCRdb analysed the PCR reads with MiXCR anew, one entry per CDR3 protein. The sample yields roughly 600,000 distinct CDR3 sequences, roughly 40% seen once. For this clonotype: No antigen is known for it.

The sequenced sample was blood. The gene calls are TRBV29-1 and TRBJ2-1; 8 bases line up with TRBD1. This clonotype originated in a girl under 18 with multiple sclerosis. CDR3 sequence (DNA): TGCAGCGTTAACAGGGGGGATAATGAGCAGTTCTTC. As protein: CSVNRGDNEQFF.